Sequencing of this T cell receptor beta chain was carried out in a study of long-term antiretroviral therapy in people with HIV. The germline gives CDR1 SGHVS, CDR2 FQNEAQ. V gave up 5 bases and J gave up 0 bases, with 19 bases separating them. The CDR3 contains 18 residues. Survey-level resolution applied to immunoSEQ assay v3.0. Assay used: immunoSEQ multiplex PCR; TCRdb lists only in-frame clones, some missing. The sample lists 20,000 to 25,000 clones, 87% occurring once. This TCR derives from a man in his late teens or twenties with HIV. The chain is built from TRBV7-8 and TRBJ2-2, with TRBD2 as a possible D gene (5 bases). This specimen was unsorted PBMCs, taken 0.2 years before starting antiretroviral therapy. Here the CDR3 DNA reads TGTGCCAGCAGCAACGCCCCGTGGGAGCTTCCGAACACCGGGGAGCTGTTTTTT. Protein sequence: CASSNAPWELPNTGELFF.